This record covers a single TCR beta chain. The junction shows a germline mismatch at one end, possibly a read error. The data were taken from a study of blood T cell repertoires in COVID-19. Whole-study context: COVID-19 samples from acute and convalescent phases originated in the United States, Italy and Spain.

Using immunoSEQ multiplex PCR, the repertoire was profiled, and TCRdb retains in-frame clones only, with some absent. Here the sample spans over 40,000 clones, 90% being singletons. The CDR3 loop spans 15 amino acids. From germline, CDR1 is SGHRS and CDR2 YFSETQ. This clonotype was obtained from a man aged 65 to 79 with acute or convalescent COVID-19. The sample comprised peripheral blood. J is TRBJ2-6 and V is TRBV5-1; TRBD1 agrees at 7 bases. The CDR3, as DNA: TGCGCCAGCAGCCCGGGGACAGCTGGAGCCAACGTCCTGACTTTC. It encodes CASSPGTAGANVLTF.